Presented here are 17 T cell receptor beta chains from one specimen sequenced in a study of blood T cell repertoires in COVID-19. TCRdb's copy holds only in-frame clones and misses some; the assay was immunoSEQ multiplex PCR. Of 250,000 or so clones listed, around 83% are singletons. The source material was peripheral blood. The receptors stem from a woman between 40 and 55 years old who had recovered from COVID-19.

V gene TRBV5-1 combines with J gene TRBJ2-1, with 9 bases identical to TRBD1. This CDR3 region has 15 residues. CDR1 and CDR2 (germline): SGHRS, YFSETQ. The V segment lost 1 base and the J segment 8 bases; nucleotides outside the gene matches: 7. The CDR3 DNA follows: TGCGCCAGCAGCTTGTTCGGACAGGGGCGGGATGAGCAGTTCTTC. Amino acid sequence: CASSLFGQGRDEQFF.

The chain carries TRBV15 and TRBJ1-4; D is possibly TRBD1 (6 bases). Per the germline V gene, CDR1 is LNHNV and CDR2 is YYDKDF (reference sequence). The CDR3 loop spans 16 amino acids. Deletions cut 0 bases from V and 7 bases from J, with 15 bases between. For the CDR3, the DNA is TGTGCCACCAGCAGAGATCGGGGGGCCTTACGTGAAAAACTGTTTTTT. It codes for CATSRDRGALREKLFF.

This clone was seen more than once but under ten times. The chain combines TRBV11-2 with TRBJ1-1, with 7 bases matching TRBD1. CDR3 length equals 14 residues. Trimming took 2 bases from V and 4 from J; bases not matched to a gene: 4. The V gene's germline CDR1 is SGHAT and CDR2 FQNNGV. For the CDR3, the DNA is TGTGCCAGCAGCTTACAGGGGGAAAGCACTGAAGCTTTCTTT. Its protein is CASSLQGESTEAFF.

The rearrangement joins TRBV18 to TRBJ2-5; 10 bases are a match to TRBD2. Germline CDR1 and CDR2: KGHSH and LQKENI. Trimming cost V 3 bases and J 5 bases; bases outside gene matches: 9. This CDR3 has 16 residues. The DNA of the CDR3 is TGTGCCAGCTCACCTAGGGCTAGCGGGGGTGCTGAGACCCAGTACTTC. Protein product: CASSPRASGGAETQYF.

This sequence joins TRBV24-1 and TRBJ2-5, with 9 bases aligning to TRBD1. Germline V gene data show CDR1 as KGHDR and CDR2 as SFDVKD. The V and J ends lost 3 bases and 7 bases, in that order; junction bases with no gene match: 11. The CDR3 has 16 amino acids. In nucleotides, the CDR3 is TGTGCCACCAGTGATAATACAGGGGGCCTTATCGGGACCCAGTACTTC. It specifies CATSDNTGGLIGTQYF.

This chain links TRBV27 with TRBJ2-1; D remains unclear. V shed 6 bases and J shed 2 bases, with 14 bases lying between them. This CDR3 region has 15 residues. CDR1 MNHEY and CDR2 SMNVEV come from the germline V gene (reference sequence). The CDR3 reads CASRIRRVTYNEQFF. CDR3 nucleotide sequence: TGTGCCAGCAGAATAAGACGGGTGACCTACAATGAGCAGTTCTTC.

The chain combines TRBV6-6 with TRBJ1-5; D is ambiguous. CDR3 length: 13 residues. Germline V gene data show CDR1 as MNHNY and CDR2 as SVGAGI (reference sequence). Trimming left V 7 bases short and J 4 bases short, with 11 bases between. DNA for the CDR3: TGTGCCAGCACCCTGAACCTAAATCAGCCCCAGCATTTT. Its translation: CASTLNLNQPQHF.

The V and J genes are TRBV6-6 and TRBJ1-4, with D perhaps TRBD1 (5 bases). Germline CDR1 reads MNHNY; CDR2 reads SVGAGI (reference sequence). V lost 7 bases, J lost 8 bases, and 14 bases lay in between. The CDR3 loop spans 13 amino acids. DNA for the CDR3: TGTGCCAGCAATCCCGACAGTGCCGAAAAACTGTTTTTT. This encodes CASNPDSAEKLFF.

The V gene is TRBV6-5, the J gene TRBJ2-2; 11 bases are a match to TRBD2. The germline gives CDR1 MNHEY, CDR2 SVGAGI. V shed 6 bases and J 6 bases; nucleotides not matched to a gene: 6. The CDR3 is 15 residues long. The CDR3 nucleotides are TGTGCCAGCAGCCGATGGACTAGCGGGTCCGGGGAGCTGTTTTTT. Protein sequence: CASSRWTSGSGELFF.

The J gene is TRBJ1-5, the V gene TRBV5-1; possibly TRBD1 for D (5 bases). The CDR3 has 16 residues. Per the germline V gene, CDR1 is SGHRS and CDR2 is YFSETQ. Deletions cut 0 bases from V and 7 bases from J, with 17 bases between. The CDR3 region has the DNA TGCGCCAGCAGCTTGGAACCCGGGGGAAGACTACAGCCCCAGCATTTT. This codes for CASSLEPGGRLQPQHF.

The chain has TRBV5-4 and TRBJ2-3, with TRBD2 matching over 11 bases. The germline CDR1 and CDR2 sequences are SGHNT and YYREEE (reference sequence). With V trimmed by 0 bases and J by 5 bases, 2 bases remained unmatched. This CDR3 comprises 15 residues. In DNA form, the CDR3 reads TGTGCCAGCAGCTTGGGGCTAGCGGGGGGAGATACGCAGTATTTT. Protein sequence: CASSLGLAGGDTQYF.

In its sample, this clone was seen once. The CDR3 DNA follows: TGTGCCAGCAGCTTTGGGGGGGCTCGGGAGACCCAGTACTTC. Protein product: CASSFGGARETQYF. The genes are TRBV7-3 and TRBJ2-5, with D possibly TRBD2 on 7 matching bases. This CDR3 region has 14 residues. The V gene's germline CDR1 is SGHTA and CDR2 FQGTGA. V was shortened by 3 bases and J by 5 bases, with 13 bases between the two germline ends.

The chain carries TRBV5-1 and TRBJ2-6; tentative D call: TRBD1 (6 bases). From germline, CDR1 is SGHRS and CDR2 YFSETQ. CDR3 size: 18 residues. V gave up 1 base and J gave up 3 bases, with 17 bases separating them. The CDR3 DNA follows: TGCGCCAGCAGCTTGCAGGGGATTCCGGTACTTGGGGCCAACGTCCTGACTTTC. This gives the protein CASSLQGIPVLGANVLTF.

The CDR3 DNA sequence: TGTGCCAGCAGTGATGCGGGACAGGGCGCTGAAGCTTTCTTT. Its protein product is CASSDAGQGAEAFF. The J gene is TRBJ1-1, the V gene TRBV2; TRBD1 aligns across 9 bases. Germline CDR1 is SNHLY and CDR2 is FYNNEI. V lost 3 bases, J lost 6 bases, and 5 bases stayed unmatched. The CDR3 runs 14 residues.

The J gene is TRBJ1-4, the V gene TRBV7-9; D not certain. The CDR3 has 13 amino acids. With 2 bases removed from V and 5 bases from J, the gap between germline ends came to 6 bases. Germline V gives CDR1 SEHNR, CDR2 FQNEAQ (reference sequence). CDR3 region: CASSLRENEKLFF. In nucleotides, the CDR3 is TGTGCCAGCAGCTTACGAGAGAATGAAAAACTGTTTTTT.

This clone was seen a handful of times. This rearrangement joins TRBV4-1 to TRBJ2-5, with 13 bases identical to TRBD2. The CDR3 runs to 18 residues. Per germline, CDR1 MGHRA and CDR2 YSYEKL. The V gene end was trimmed by 1 base and the J gene end by 5 bases; junction bases not matched to a gene: 10. The CDR3 loop reads CASSQGGLAGPRGETQYF. CDR3 DNA: TGCGCCAGCAGCCAAGGGGGACTAGCGGGGCCCCGGGGGGAGACCCAGTACTTC.

This clone occurred once. The chain joins TRBV27 to TRBJ1-1, with D hard to call. The CDR3 extends over 15 amino acids. Trimming left V 6 bases short and J 4 bases short, with 18 bases between. Germline V gene lookup returns CDR1 MNHEY and CDR2 SMNVEV (reference sequence). CDR3 region: CASSPLGRAFTEAFF. CDR3 DNA sequence: TGTGCCAGCAGCCCCCTAGGGAGGGCGTTCACTGAAGCTTTCTTT.